Below, 26 T cell receptor beta chains from the same sample are listed, as sequenced in a study of OX40 agonist ivuxolimab in advanced cancers. Using immunoSEQ multiplex PCR, the repertoire was profiled, and TCRdb retains in-frame clones only, with some absent. This sample has tens of thousands of clones, with about 83% found just once. Here the sequenced sample was CD4+ or CD8+ T cells sorted from blood, taken in a trial of the OX40 agonist ivuxolimab. Source of these receptors: an adult with an advanced solid tumor such as melanoma, head and neck, liver or kidney cancer.

The rearrangement uses TRBV5-8 and TRBJ2-2; 7 bases map to TRBD1. This CDR3 region has 15 residues. Germline lookup yields CDR1 SGHTS and CDR2 YDEGEE. The V segment lost 5 bases and the J segment 5 bases; nucleotides outside the gene matches: 9. The CDR3 is CASSFHRGVTGELFF. In DNA form, the CDR3 reads TGTGCCAGCAGTTTTCACAGGGGAGTGACCGGGGAGCTGTTTTTT.

The V and J genes are TRBV28 and TRBJ2-7, with D possibly matching TRBD2 (5 bases). V gave up 6 bases and J gave up 3 bases, with 12 bases separating them. The length of the CDR3 is 13 residues. Germline CDR1 and CDR2: MDHEN and SYDVKM. CDR3 nucleotide sequence: TGTGCCAGCAGACTAGACCCCGGCTACGAGCAGTACTTC. Amino acid sequence: CASRLDPGYEQYF.

This chain connects TRBV30 to TRBJ1-2, with 7 bases lining up with TRBD1. Unmatched junction bases numbered 3, after V lost 1 base and J lost 1 base. The CDR3 loop spans 14 amino acids. Per germline, CDR1 GTSNPN and CDR2 SVGIG (reference sequence). The chain's CDR3 is CAWSGDSINYGYTF. CDR3 coding DNA: TGTGCCTGGAGTGGGGACAGCATTAACTATGGCTACACCTTC.

The table lists this clone with a few counts. V and J are TRBV7-2 and TRBJ2-1; D is perhaps TRBD1 or TRBD2 (5 bases each). The germline V and J ends were trimmed by 5 bases and 4 bases, with 24 bases remaining between them. Germline CDR1 reads SGHTA; CDR2 reads FQGNSA. The CDR3 spans 18 residues. Written as DNA, the CDR3 is TGTGCCAGCAGCGCCAGAGGGACCCGCTTATCGGGATACAATGAGCAGTTCTTC. Protein product: CASSARGTRLSGYNEQFF.

The chain is built from TRBV29-1 and TRBJ1-1; 8 bases align to TRBD1. In germline, CDR1 is SQVTM, CDR2 ANQGSEA. CDR3 size: 12 residues. The ends lost 4 bases at V and 12 bases at J; junction bases unmatched: 10. CDR3 DNA sequence: TGCAGCGTTGGCGGACAGGGTCAACATACTTTCTTT. Translation: CSVGGQGQHTFF.

The chain joins TRBV30 to TRBJ2-5; TRBD1 matches 9 bases. V lost 2 bases, J lost 5 bases, and 6 bases stayed unmatched. There are 14 residues in the CDR3. From germline, CDR1 is GTSNPN and CDR2 SVGIG (reference sequence). This CDR3 reads CAWSKTGGWETQYF. DNA of the CDR3: TGTGCCTGGAGTAAAACAGGGGGCTGGGAGACCCAGTACTTC.

This sequence joins TRBV5-1 and TRBJ1-2; a weak D match, TRBD1 (6 bases). CDR1 and CDR2 (germline): SGHRS, YFSETQ. The CDR3 runs 20 residues. The V gene lost 3 bases and the J gene lost 2 bases, with 29 bases spanning the gap. The CDR3 bases are TGCGCCAGCAGCTCGACGCGACCGGGACAACGAAGGGCCCTAAACTATGGCTACACCTTC. Translation gives CASSSTRPGQRRALNYGYTF.

The genes are TRBV6-5 and TRBJ1-2; no clear D. Germline V CDR1 and CDR2: MNHEY, SVGAGI. The germline V and J ends were trimmed by 7 bases and 7 bases, with 16 bases remaining between them. The CDR3 has 13 residues. CDR3 nucleotide sequence: TGTGCCAGCAACCCGGTGGGCGTCAGTGGCTACACCTTC. Its protein is CASNPVGVSGYTF.

This clone was seen a single time. This chain uses TRBV18 with TRBJ2-7; no clear D gene. Germline V gene data show CDR1 as KGHSH and CDR2 as LQKENI. The CDR3 covers 13 residues. V lost 3 bases and J lost 0, with 6 bases in between. CDR3 nucleotide sequence: TGTGCCAGCTCACCCGGCAGCTCCTACGAGCAGTACTTC. Protein product: CASSPGSSYEQYF. The full variable domain, with the rest looked up from reference TRBV18 and TRBJ2-7, is NAGVMQNPRHLVRRRGQEARLRCSPMKGHSHVYWYRQLPEEGLKFMVYLQKENIIDESGMPKERFSAEFPKEGPSILRIQQVVRGDSAAYFCASSPGSSYEQYFGPGTRLTVT.

The chain recombines TRBV6-1 with TRBJ2-7; TRBD1 matches 7 bases. Germline-derived CDR1 and CDR2 are MNHNS and SASEGT. The CDR3 sequence is 15 residues long. J gave up 3 bases and V 6 bases, and 11 bases lay outside the gene matches. CDR3 sequence: CASRQGDSPYYEQYF. As DNA, the CDR3 is TGTGCCAGCAGGCAGGGGGATTCCCCCTACTACGAGCAGTACTTC.

The genes are TRBV7-2 and TRBJ1-3, with 10 bases lining up with TRBD1. In germline, CDR1 is SGHTA, CDR2 FQGNSA. The V gene end was trimmed by 5 bases and the J gene end by 4 bases; junction bases not matched to a gene: 8. CDR3 length: 16 amino acids. Here the CDR3 DNA reads TGTGCCAGCAGCACAAGCAGACAGGGGGCAGGAAACACCATATATTTT. The encoded protein is CASSTSRQGAGNTIYF. The full variable domain, completed using reference TRBV7-2 and TRBJ1-3, is GAGVSQSPSNKVTEKGKDVELRCDPISGHTALYWYRQSLGQGLEFLIYFQGNSAPDKSGLPSDRFSAERTGGSVSTLTIQRTQQEDSAVYLCASSTSRQGAGNTIYFGEGSWLTVV.

This chain uses TRBV6-5 with TRBJ1-5; maybe TRBD1 (6 bases). CDR3 length: 14 residues. Germline V gives CDR1 MNHEY, CDR2 SVGAGI. Trimming cost V 7 bases and J 0 bases, with 10 bases left between them. This CDR3 is CASTGTNSNQPQHF. The DNA for the CDR3 is TGTGCCAGCACCGGGACAAATAGCAATCAGCCCCAGCATTTT.

The rearrangement links TRBV10-3 to TRBJ1-2; no reliable D call. This CDR3 contains 16 residues. Looked up from germline, CDR1 is ENHRY and CDR2 is SYGVKD. V lost 0 bases to trimming and J lost 0 bases, with 11 bases between them. CDR3 region: CAISESTRRANYGYTF. The CDR3 bases are TGTGCCATCAGTGAGTCGACACGGCGGGCTAACTATGGCTACACCTTC.

V is TRBV7-2 and J is TRBJ2-7; D may match TRBD1 or TRBD2 (6 bases each). CDR3 size: 16 residues. V was clipped by 5 bases and J by 1 base, with 18 bases between them. The germline V gene has CDR1 SGHTA and CDR2 FQGNSA. CDR3 sequence: CASSRRGALSSYEQYF. The CDR3 DNA reads as TGTGCCAGCAGCCGTAGGGGGGCTCTAAGTTCCTACGAGCAGTACTTC.

This chain links TRBV4-1 with TRBJ1-1, with TRBD1 identical over 9 bases. Germline CDR1 MGHRA, CDR2 YSYEKL. The CDR3 length is 15 residues. Unmatched junction bases numbered 6, after V lost 5 bases and J lost 2 bases. The CDR3 spells CASSKQGAGNTEAFF. CDR3 sequence (DNA): TGCGCCAGCAGCAAACAGGGGGCGGGTAACACTGAAGCTTTCTTT.

The rearrangement links TRBV11-3 to TRBJ2-7; D is uncertain. Trimming removed 1 base from V and 2 bases from J, with 6 bases in between. Germline CDR1 and CDR2: SGHNT and YENEEA. There are 13 residues in the CDR3. CDR3: CASSLGSTYEQYF. The CDR3 coding sequence is TGTGCCAGCAGCTTAGGGAGTACCTACGAGCAGTACTTC.

This chain uses TRBV7-2 with TRBJ2-1; the D is unclear. This CDR3 region has 17 residues. The V gene's germline CDR1 is SGHTA and CDR2 FQGNSA. Between the trimmed V and J ends, which lost 4 bases and 2 bases, there was a span of 18 bases. CDR3 in amino acids: CASSSRREVGPYNEQFF. For the CDR3, the DNA is TGTGCCAGCAGCTCGCGACGTGAGGTGGGTCCCTACAATGAGCAGTTCTTC.

The CDR3 DNA sequence: TGTGCCAGCGGGACAGGTGGAAACACCATATATTTT. Amino acid sequence: CASGTGGNTIYF. The chain employs TRBV19 and TRBJ1-3, with TRBD1 identical over 8 bases. This CDR3 region has 12 residues. V was pared by 9 bases and J by 3 bases, with 1 base of the junction left unmatched. Germline V gene lookup returns CDR1 LNHDA and CDR2 SQIVND (reference sequence).

CDR3 nucleotide sequence: TGCGCCAGCAAGCGACTAGCGGGGGAGAGAGAGACCCAGTACTTC. Translating it yields CASKRLAGERETQYF. This chain uses TRBV5-1 with TRBJ2-5; 12 nucleotides match TRBD2. This CDR3 has 15 amino acids. Trimming cost V 6 bases and J 4 bases; bases outside gene matches: 7. Germline V CDR1 and CDR2: SGHRS, YFSETQ. The variable domain in full, completed from reference TRBV5-1 and TRBJ2-5, reads KAGVTQTPRYLIKTRGQQVTLSCSPISGHRSVSWYQQTPGQGLQFLFEYFSETQRNKGNFPGRFSGRQFSNSRSEMNVSTLELGDSALYLCASKRLAGERETQYFGPGTRLLVL.

The gene calls are TRBV12-5 and TRBJ1-5; perhaps TRBD1 as D (5 bases). Germline V gives CDR1 LGHNT, CDR2 FRNRAP. With 6 bases removed from V and 0 bases from J, the gap between germline ends came to 15 bases. The CDR3 is 16 amino acids. CDR3 coding DNA: TGTGCTAGTGGCCGACGACAGCTCTATAGCAATCAGCCCCAGCATTTT. It is translated as CASGRRQLYSNQPQHF.

This chain links TRBV19 with TRBJ1-5; D ambiguous. The CDR3 totals 14 residues. Germline V gene lookup returns CDR1 LNHDA and CDR2 SQIVND (reference sequence). V was cut by 6 bases and J by 3 bases, with 12 bases left in between. In DNA form, the CDR3 reads TGTGCCAGTAGGGTCTCGGAACTCAATCAGCCCCAGCATTTT. It is translated as CASRVSELNQPQHF.

The V and J genes are TRBV5-5 and TRBJ1-1, with D tentatively TRBD1 (6 bases). Germline assignment: CDR1 SGHKS and CDR2 YYEKEE (reference sequence). V gave up 4 bases and J gave up 1 base, with 8 bases separating them. The CDR3 totals 13 residues. The CDR3 DNA sequence: TGTGCCAGCAGCGTGACAGGGAACACTGAAGCTTTCTTT. Amino acid sequence: CASSVTGNTEAFF.

The chain employs TRBV7-9 and TRBJ2-3; D not certain. Germline loops: CDR1 SEHNR, CDR2 FQNEAQ (reference sequence). The CDR3 has 15 amino acids. Trimming removed 6 bases from V and 0 bases from J, with 13 bases in between. The DNA of the CDR3 is TGTGCCAGCAGTCCGCAGCGTACTAGCACAGATACGCAGTATTTT. Translating gives CASSPQRTSTDTQYF.

The gene calls are TRBV7-2 and TRBJ1-4; TRBD1 matches 7 bases. CDR1 SGHTA and CDR2 FQGNSA come from the germline V gene. The CDR3 consists of 16 residues. With 5 bases clipped from V and 7 bases from J, the junction kept 13 bases outside the gene matches. CDR3 sequence reads: CASSRISQGGSEKLFF. CDR3 sequence (DNA): TGTGCCAGCAGCAGAATTTCCCAGGGGGGGAGTGAAAAACTGTTTTTT.

The J gene is TRBJ1-2, the V gene TRBV6-6, with 7 bases identical to TRBD1. V shed 7 bases and J 8 bases; nucleotides not matched to a gene: 10. This CDR3 has 13 amino acids. Germline values: CDR1 MNHNY, CDR2 SVGAGI (reference sequence). The CDR3 DNA is TGTGCCAGCATTCTAGACAGGGAGTACGGCTACACCTTC. This gives the protein CASILDREYGYTF.

This clone turned up a few times. J is TRBJ1-3 and V is TRBV19, with D unclear. The ends were cut back, 4 bases at V and 2 bases at J, with 12 bases in the middle. Germline loops: CDR1 LNHDA, CDR2 SQIVND (reference sequence). The CDR3 totals 15 residues. DNA for the CDR3: TGTGCCAGTAGTACCTCCCCGGGAGCTGGAAACACCATATATTTT. Protein product: CASSTSPGAGNTIYF.